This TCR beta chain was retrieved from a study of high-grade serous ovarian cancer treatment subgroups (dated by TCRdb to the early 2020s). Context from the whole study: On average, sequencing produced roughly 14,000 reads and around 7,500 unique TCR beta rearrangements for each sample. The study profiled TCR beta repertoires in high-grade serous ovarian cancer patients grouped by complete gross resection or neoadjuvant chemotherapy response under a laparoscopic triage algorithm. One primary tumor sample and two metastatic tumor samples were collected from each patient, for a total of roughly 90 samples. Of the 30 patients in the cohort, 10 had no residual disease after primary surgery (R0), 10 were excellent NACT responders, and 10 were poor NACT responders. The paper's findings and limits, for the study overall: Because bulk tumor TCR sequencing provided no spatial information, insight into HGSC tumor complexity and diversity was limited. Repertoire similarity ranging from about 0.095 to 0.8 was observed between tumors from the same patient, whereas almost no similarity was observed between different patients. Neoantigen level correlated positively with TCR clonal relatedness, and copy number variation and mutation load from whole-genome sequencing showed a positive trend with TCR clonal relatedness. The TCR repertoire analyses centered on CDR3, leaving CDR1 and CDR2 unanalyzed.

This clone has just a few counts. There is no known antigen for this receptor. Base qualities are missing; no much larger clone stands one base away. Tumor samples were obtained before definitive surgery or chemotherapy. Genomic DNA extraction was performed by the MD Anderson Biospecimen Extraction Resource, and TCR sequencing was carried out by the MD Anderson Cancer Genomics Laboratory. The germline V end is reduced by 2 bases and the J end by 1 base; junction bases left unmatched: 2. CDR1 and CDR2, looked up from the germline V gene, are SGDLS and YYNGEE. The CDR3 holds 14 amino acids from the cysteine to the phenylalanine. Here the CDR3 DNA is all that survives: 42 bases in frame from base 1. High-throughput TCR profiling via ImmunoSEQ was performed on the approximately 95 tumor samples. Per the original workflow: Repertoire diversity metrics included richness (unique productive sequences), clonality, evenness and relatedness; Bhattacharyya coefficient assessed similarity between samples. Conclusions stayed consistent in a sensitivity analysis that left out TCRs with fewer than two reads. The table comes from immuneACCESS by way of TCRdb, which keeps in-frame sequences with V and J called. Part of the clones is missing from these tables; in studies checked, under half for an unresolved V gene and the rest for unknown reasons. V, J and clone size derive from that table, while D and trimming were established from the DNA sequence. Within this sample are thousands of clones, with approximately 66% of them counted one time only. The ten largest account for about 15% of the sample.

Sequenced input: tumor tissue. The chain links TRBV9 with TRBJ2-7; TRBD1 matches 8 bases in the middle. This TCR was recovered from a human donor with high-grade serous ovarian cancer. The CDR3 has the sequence CASSVGQASYEQYF. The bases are TGTGCCAGCAGCGTGGGACAGGCTTCCTACGAGCAGTACTTC.